A single sample gave rise to the 9 T cell receptor beta chains below, sequenced in a study of blood T cells in healthy people across ages. It was with a sample-barcoded 5' primer and a J-beta primer mix that a second PCR of about 6 to 12 cycles was run. MiXCR was run by TCRdb on the 5' RACE reads, yielding one entry per CDR3 protein. Counted here are 750,000 to 1,000,000 distinct CDR3 sequences, 29% occurring once; the ten biggest clones make up about 9.4%. The data also belong to a second study, concerning T cells of mothers and their children.

Sequencing was performed on blood. Receptor source: a woman in her thirties or forties in good health.

In this sample, this clonotype turned up a few times. The rearrangement uses TRBV3-1 and TRBJ1-1, with 9 bases matching TRBD1. V was pared by 4 bases and J by 6 bases, with 6 bases of the junction left unmatched. The germline V gene has CDR1 LGHDT and CDR2 YNNKEL (reference sequence). CDR3 length equals 14 residues. The CDR3 bases are TGTGCCAGCAGCCTGGGACAGGGAGGGTCTGAAGCTTTCTTT. Protein product: CASSLGQGGSEAFF.

The chain recombines TRBV30 with TRBJ1-4; D might be TRBD1 (5 bases). Germline V CDR1 and CDR2: GTSNPN, SVGIG (reference sequence). This CDR3 contains 13 residues. Between the trimmed V and J ends, which lost 3 bases and 7 bases, there was a span of 12 bases. CDR3 protein: CAWRVPGVEKLFF. The CDR3 DNA is TGTGCCTGGAGGGTACCGGGGGTTGAAAAACTGTTTTTT. Together with reference TRBV30 and TRBJ1-4, the CDR3 gives the full variable domain: SQTIHQWPATLVQPVGSPLSLECTVEGTSNPNLYWYRQAAGRGLQLLFYSVGIGQISSEVPQNLSASRPQDRQFILSSKKLLLSDSGFYLCAWRVPGVEKLFFGSGTQLSVL.

This chain links TRBV2 with TRBJ2-1; 7 nucleotides align to TRBD2. The germline V gene has CDR1 SNHLY and CDR2 FYNNEI. The CDR3 has 15 amino acids. Trimming at V came to 7 bases and at J to 8 bases, leaving 14 bases not matched to a gene. The CDR3 DNA sequence: TGTGCCAGCACCCCAGGGAGGGATCCTAGAGATGAGCAGTTCTTC. It is translated as CASTPGRDPRDEQFF.

The chain carries TRBV7-2 and TRBJ2-1; D may be TRBD1 (5 bases). Per the germline V gene, CDR1 is SGHTA and CDR2 is FQGNSA. V shed 5 bases and J shed 0 bases, with 14 bases lying between them. The CDR3 covers 16 residues. CDR3 sequence (DNA): TGTGCCAGCAGCCGAACCACAGGAAGCTCCTACAATGAGCAGTTCTTC. The encoded protein is CASSRTTGSSYNEQFF.

This chain joins TRBV7-9 and TRBJ2-4; D not resolved. Per germline, CDR1 SEHNR and CDR2 FQNEAQ (reference sequence). CDR3 length: 13 residues. V was pared by 5 bases and J by 13 bases, with 18 bases between. The CDR3 DNA follows: TGTGCCAGCAGCCAAGGCCCTTCTTACCAGCAGTACTTC. Residues: CASSQGPSYQQYF.

This clonotype was detected a few times. This chain connects TRBV6-1 to TRBJ2-4, with D unresolved. Germline V lookup: CDR1 MNHNS, CDR2 SASEGT. V was trimmed by 6 bases and J by 0 bases, leaving 9 bases between them. The CDR3 extends over 14 amino acids. CDR3 sequence reads: CASSFDIAKNIQYF. Written as DNA, the CDR3 is TGTGCCAGCAGCTTCGATATAGCCAAAAACATTCAGTACTTC.

There are many counts of this clonotype. Compared with germline, one end of the junction differs, possibly owing to a read error. The gene calls are TRBV12-3 or TRBV12-4 and TRBJ2-7; D remains unclear. CDR3 size: 12 residues. This chain's CDR3 is CASSFGPYEQYF. Here the CDR3 DNA reads TGCGCCAGCAGCTTCGGGCCTTACGAGCAGTACTTC.

The CDR3 sequence is CAFRWGNTEAFF. The CDR3 DNA follows: TGTGCCTTCAGGTGGGGGAACACTGAAGCTTTCTTT. The chain recombines TRBV30 with TRBJ1-1; no clear D gene. Germline CDR1 reads GTSNPN; CDR2 reads SVGIG (reference sequence). The CDR3 consists of 12 residues. The ends were cut back, 7 bases at V and 1 base at J, with 10 bases in the middle.

There are a few counts of this clonotype. The chain combines TRBV29-1 with TRBJ1-1; D unresolved. This CDR3 has 11 amino acids. Germline CDR1 SQVTM, CDR2 ANQGSEA. V was pared by 7 bases and J by 0 bases, with 6 bases between. DNA of the CDR3: TGCAGCGGTAGCATGAACACTGAAGCTTTCTTT. It codes for CSGSMNTEAFF. Filled out from reference TRBV29-1 and TRBJ1-1, the complete variable domain reads SAVISQKPSRDICQRGTSLTIQCQVDSQVTMMFWYRQQPGQSLTLIATANQGSEATYESGFVIDKFPISRPNLTFSTLTVSNMSPEDSSIYLCSGSMNTEAFFGQGTRLTVV.